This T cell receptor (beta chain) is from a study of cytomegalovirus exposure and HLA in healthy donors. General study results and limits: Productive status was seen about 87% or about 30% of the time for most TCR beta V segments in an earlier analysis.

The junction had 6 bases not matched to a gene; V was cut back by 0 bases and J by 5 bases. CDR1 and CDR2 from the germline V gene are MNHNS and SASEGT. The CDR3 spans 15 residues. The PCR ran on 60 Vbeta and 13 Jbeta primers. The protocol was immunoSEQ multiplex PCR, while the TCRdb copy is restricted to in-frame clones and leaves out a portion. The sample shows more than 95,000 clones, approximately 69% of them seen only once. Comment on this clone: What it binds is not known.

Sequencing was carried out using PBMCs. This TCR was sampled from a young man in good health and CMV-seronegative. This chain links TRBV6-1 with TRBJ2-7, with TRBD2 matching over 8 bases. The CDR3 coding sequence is TGTGCCAGCAGTGAAGCGGACGGGGGGGGCGACGAGCAGTACTTC. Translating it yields CASSEADGGGDEQYF.